The 15 T cell receptor beta chains in this list originate from one sample, sequenced in a study of cytomegalovirus exposure and HLA in healthy donors. Primers included in the PCR were 60 Vbeta and 13 Jbeta primers. TCRdb's table, derived via immunoSEQ multiplex PCR, lists solely in-frame clones and lacks some. The table has roughly 89,000 clones, roughly four fifths seen once; the top ten hold approximately 1.9%. Material: PBMCs. The receptors here all came from a woman aged 25 to 39 in good health and CMV-seronegative.

The chain uses TRBV2 and TRBJ2-2; 9 bases map to TRBD1. The germline gives CDR1 SNHLY, CDR2 FYNNEI. The junction had 17 bases not matched to a gene; V was cut back by 6 bases and J by 6 bases. This CDR3 is built from 18 residues. The CDR3 sequence is CASSPTGMGQGLAGELFF. The CDR3 nucleotides read TGTGCCAGCAGCCCGACGGGGATGGGACAGGGATTAGCCGGGGAGCTGTTTTTT.

The J gene is TRBJ2-7, the V gene TRBV28; D is unclear. V was cut by 8 bases and J by 3 bases, with 11 bases left in between. The CDR3 contains 12 residues. CDR1 and CDR2 from the germline V gene are MDHEN and SYDVKM. This chain's CDR3 is CASQTSGYEQYF. CDR3 nucleotides: TGTGCCAGCCAAACCTCCGGCTACGAGCAGTACTTC.

The chain links TRBV29-1 to TRBJ1-2, with D possibly TRBD1 on 5 matching bases. CDR1 is SQVTM and CDR2 is ANQGSEA in the germline V gene. Trimming took off 8 bases at V and 2 bases at J, with 15 bases between the two ends. This CDR3 region has 13 residues. CDR3: CSTPLGGNYGYTF. CDR3 sequence (DNA): TGCAGCACCCCCCTGGGGGGGAACTATGGCTACACCTTC.

V usage is TRBV29-1 and J usage is TRBJ2-5; D uncertain. Germline CDR1 is SQVTM and CDR2 is ANQGSEA. The CDR3 contains 13 residues. The V end was cut by 4 bases, the J end by 1 base, with 10 bases between. CDR3 nucleotide sequence: TGCAGCGTTGTTTGGGCAGTCCAAGAGACCCAGTACTTC. Translation: CSVVWAVQETQYF.

The genes are TRBV7-6 and TRBJ1-3; 7 nucleotides match TRBD1. The CDR3 length is 18 residues. V lost 2 bases to trimming and J lost 0 bases; unmatched junction nucleotides: 10. In germline, CDR1 is SGHVS, CDR2 FNYEAQ. CDR3 amino acids: CASSLSSGQAFSGNTIYF. The DNA for the CDR3 is TGTGCCAGCAGCTTATCCTCCGGACAGGCTTTCTCTGGAAACACCATATATTTT.

V usage is TRBV5-5 and J usage is TRBJ1-2; 7 nucleotides line up with TRBD1. CDR3 length: 14 amino acids. With V trimmed by 0 bases and J by 3 bases, 2 bases remained unmatched. From germline, CDR1 is SGHKS and CDR2 YYEKEE (reference sequence). The CDR3 loop reads CASSLGTGDYGYTF. CDR3 coding DNA: TGTGCCAGCAGCTTGGGCACAGGGGACTATGGCTACACCTTC.

The rearrangement uses TRBV25-1 and TRBJ1-1, with D tentatively TRBD1 (5 bases). The V gene lost 4 bases and the J gene lost 1 base, with 7 bases spanning the gap. The CDR3 contains 13 residues. Germline CDR1 and CDR2: MGHDK and SYGVNS. CDR3 DNA: TGTGCCAGCAGTGTTACAGGGAACACTGAAGCTTTCTTT. It translates to CASSVTGNTEAFF.

The gene calls are TRBV28 and TRBJ2-7; no firm D call. The CDR3 has 19 residues. CDR1 MDHEN and CDR2 SYDVKM come from the germline V gene. With 6 bases removed from V and 0 bases from J, the gap between germline ends came to 27 bases. CDR3 coding DNA: TGTGCCAGCAGCCCTCGTCACCCCGTCCGAAAAACTCCCTCCTACGAGCAGTACTTC. Translated, it gives CASSPRHPVRKTPSYEQYF. The full variable domain, completed using reference TRBV28 and TRBJ2-7, is DVKVTQSSRYLVKRTGEKVFLECVQDMDHENMFWYRQDPGLGLRLIYFSYDVKMKEKGDIPEGYSVSREKKERFSLILESASTNQTSMYLCASSPRHPVRKTPSYEQYFGPGTRLTVT.

This chain connects TRBV4-1 to TRBJ2-2; 7 bases align to TRBD2. The CDR3 runs to 17 residues. CDR1 and CDR2 (germline): MGHRA, YSYEKL. Losses at the gene ends were 0 bases for V and 0 bases for J; bases not matched to a gene: 4. The chain's CDR3 is CASSQDRGGANTGELFF. The CDR3 DNA follows: TGCGCCAGCAGCCAAGATCGTGGGGGGGCGAACACCGGGGAGCTGTTTTTT.

Written as DNA, the CDR3 is TGTGCCAGCAGTCCACTCCGGGACAGAGGAGATACGCAGTATTTT. Protein product: CASSPLRDRGDTQYF. The chain has TRBV6-1 and TRBJ2-3, with 7 bases matching TRBD1. Germline CDR1 and CDR2: MNHNS and SASEGT. After removal of 5 bases from V and 5 bases from J, the junction contained 10 bases not matched to a gene. The CDR3 has 15 amino acids.

In nucleotides, the CDR3 is TGTGCCAGCATCTTTTACCCGGGCTTGGGGGGTCAGCCCCAGCATTTT. This encodes CASIFYPGLGGQPQHF. The chain links TRBV6-6 to TRBJ1-5; TRBD1 might be the D (5 bases). CDR1 and CDR2 (germline): MNHNY, SVGAGI (reference sequence). CDR3 size: 16 residues. V was pared by 7 bases and J by 6 bases, with 22 bases between.

The chain has TRBV7-9 and TRBJ2-7; 10 nucleotides agree with TRBD2. V trimming: 4 bases; J trimming: 4 bases; junction bases outside the gene matches: 1. The germline V gene has CDR1 SEHNR and CDR2 FQNEAQ (reference sequence). The CDR3 is made up of 13 amino acids. This chain's CDR3 is CASSSGLAYEQYF. The DNA for the CDR3 is TGTGCCAGCAGCTCGGGACTAGCGTACGAGCAGTACTTC. Together with reference TRBV7-9 and TRBJ2-7, the CDR3 gives the full variable domain: DTGVSQNPRHKITKRGQNVTFRCDPISEHNRLYWYRQTLGQGPEFLTYFQNEAQLEKSRLLSDRFSAERPKGSFSTLEIQRTEQGDSAMYLCASSSGLAYEQYFGPGTRLTVT.

The V call is TRBV5-4, the J call TRBJ2-7; 11 bases match TRBD2. V lost 4 bases and J lost 5; bases outside the gene matches: 14. CDR3 length equals 17 residues. Germline values: CDR1 SGHNT, CDR2 YYREEE (reference sequence). CDR3 nucleotide sequence: TGTGCCAGCAGCGAACAGATTTTAGCGGGAGGGCCACACGAGCAGTACTTC. This encodes CASSEQILAGGPHEQYF.

The V call is TRBV6-1, the J call TRBJ2-7; TRBD2 matches at 7 bases. The V gene's germline CDR1 is MNHNS and CDR2 SASEGT. The junction had 9 bases not matched to a gene; V was cut back by 3 bases and J by 1 base. This CDR3 comprises 16 residues. CDR3 region: CASSDYPSGESYEQYF. In nucleotides, the CDR3 is TGTGCCAGCAGTGATTACCCTAGCGGAGAATCCTACGAGCAGTACTTC.

This clone came up once. The chain couples TRBV4-1 to TRBJ1-1; D call uncertain. V lost 2 bases to trimming and J lost 4 bases, with 17 bases between them. Germline assignment: CDR1 MGHRA and CDR2 YSYEKL. This CDR3 spans 16 amino acids. CDR3 DNA sequence: TGCGCCAGCAGCCAAATCACTGGAAGTCGGGGCACTGAAGCTTTCTTT. Translating gives CASSQITGSRGTEAFF.